This paragraph reports one TCR beta chain. Its cognate antigen is unknown. Normal lung sampling was at least 3 cm from the tumour, as distant as possible. The CDR3 length is 15 residues. Germline V gives CDR1 SGHKS, CDR2 YYEKEE (reference sequence). V shed 3 bases and J 4 bases; nucleotides not matched to a gene: 6. The source of the sample is a study of immune cell composition in non-small cell lung cancer. Study results and caveats: Shared sequences between tumour-reactive and dominant in vivo clones were not proven. TIL tumour reactivity correlated with maximal tumour-associated clone frequency in adenocarcinoma. Clones >0.5% enriched in tumour were rarer in adenocarcinoma (around 35%) than squamous (roughly 80%).

Repertoires were generated with immunoSEQ multiplex PCR, while TCRdb's copy carries only in-frame clones and drops some. The sample includes some 7,200 clones, more than 70% of them seen just once. The chain uses TRBV5-5 and TRBJ1-2, with TRBD1 identical over 10 bases. The sequencing input was non-adjacent lung tissue. The TCR originated in a human donor with non-small cell lung cancer. CDR3 DNA sequence: TGTGCCAGCAGCTCCGGGACAGGGGAATCCTATGGCTACACCTTC. Translating it yields CASSSGTGESYGYTF. The entire variable domain, with the rest obtained from reference TRBV5-5 and TRBJ1-2, is as follows: DAGVTQSPTHLIKTRGQQVTLRCSPISGHKSVSWYQQVLGQGPQFIFQYYEKEERGRGNFPDRFSARQFPNYSSELNVNALLLGDSALYLCASSSGTGESYGYTFGSGTRLTVV.